This T cell receptor beta chain was sequenced during a study of ipilimumab plus nivolumab after autologous stem cell transplantation (dated by TCRdb to the early 2020s). The study in broad terms: The median number of doses that trial patients received was roughly five for ipilimumab and about 8 for nivolumab. The intent-to-treat population of the trial was made up of 30 to 40 patients. Both primary refractory and relapsed disease were represented in the DLBCL cohort, where 18-month progression-free survival was approximately 87% and 28%, respectively. Patients undergoing autologous transplant for high-risk diffuse large B cell lymphoma, mature T cell lymphoma, or multiple myeloma were enrolled in the trial.

The trim is 3 bases for V and 5 bases for J, with a gap of 7 bases between the germline ends. Based on the germline V gene (reference sequence), the CDR1 and CDR2 sequences are DFQATT and SNEGSKA. The CDR3 covers 11 residues, taking in both the cysteine and the phenylalanine. The sequence is cut down to CDR3 DNA, 33 bases in frame from base 1. There are a few counts of this clone. No cognate antigen has been identified for it. Per-nucleotide qualities are absent, and no much larger clonotype sits a single base away. Checkpoint therapy began 14 to 28 days after autologous transplant, with ipilimumab given at 1 mg/kg intravenously on day 1 of selected weeks. Nivolumab was given at 3 mg/kg intravenously on day 1 of weeks 1, 4, 7, 10, and every two weeks through week 26. Combined checkpoint inhibition with ipilimumab and nivolumab as consolidation after autologous stem cell transplantation was tested in a Phase Ib clinical trial.

Libraries came from the immunoSEQ multiplex PCR assay. TCRdb took this table from immuneACCESS and kept in-frame rearrangements with V and J called. Such tables lack part of the clones; where checked against another copy, unresolved V genes explain under half of the gap, and the rest is unexplained. The sample table shows about 22,000 clones, and roughly four fifths are seen once. Of the sample, around a quarter is held by the ten largest clones. General findings and caveats noted by the study authors: The authors concluded that, as post-transplant consolidation, combined checkpoint inhibition appeared tolerable. The authors stated that profiles of the T cell receptor repertoire, regulatory T cell phenotype and gut microbiota provided a biologic rationale for studying this approach further.

The clonotype was recovered from a male donor with diffuse large B-cell lymphoma. Recombination linked TRBV20-1 to TRBJ1-1, with the identity of the D gene unclear. Material: PBMCs, obtained in a trial of ipilimumab plus nivolumab as post-transplant consolidation. The CDR3 protein is CSASRGTEAFF. The DNA is as follows: TGCAGTGCTAGTCGCGGAACTGAAGCTTTCTTT.